This TCR beta chain stems from a study of PD-L1 blockade in urothelial cancer. Study as a whole: The median T cell count in blood samples was 140,000 to 150,000.

As for time point: peripheral blood 6 weeks after treatment start. Using immunoSEQ multiplex PCR, the repertoire was profiled, and TCRdb retains in-frame clones only, with some absent. The table shows 25,000 to 35,000 clones, with about 79% occurring only once. In the case of this clone: The antigen remains undetermined.

Study-wide findings and caveats: Clonality of blood TCR below the median before treatment predicted better survival.

The CDR3 is 14 amino acids. Germline CDR1 and CDR2: SGHTA and FQGNSA. V lost 1 base to trimming and J lost 0 bases, with 4 bases between them. The rearrangement uses TRBV7-2 and TRBJ1-5; no firm D call. The specimen comprised PBMCs, sampled around atezolizumab (anti-PD-L1) treatment. The clonotype originates from a man in his 70s with urothelial cancer. CDR3 region: CASSLGVSNQPQHF. The CDR3 region has the DNA TGTGCCAGCAGCTTAGGCGTTAGCAATCAGCCCCAGCATTTT.